The present TCR beta chain was sequenced within a study of T cells in Graves' hyperthyroidism and ophthalmopathy. Overall study findings and caveats: Expanded thyroid clonotypes (above 0.001) were mostly also found in blood.

Researchers took RNA transcripts and amplified the TCR beta CDR3 regions from them. With the HTBI primer set, the TCR CDR3 went through a first round of RT-PCR. Each CDR3 protein is one row after TCRdb ran MiXCR on the multiplex PCR reads. The sample lists fewer than 450,000 distinct CDR3 sequences, over 11% seen once, with 25% to 30% in the top ten. This clonotype was observed at least ten times. Its antigen is unknown. Ophthalmopathy patients all had a Clinical Activity Score of at least 3, a NOSPECS grade of at least 4 and disease under 3 months old. Trimming took off 5 bases at V and 10 bases at J, with 15 bases between the two ends. The CDR3 extends over 13 amino acids. In germline, CDR1 is SGHTA, CDR2 FQGTGA.

The V call is TRBV7-3, the J call TRBJ2-1; D gene unclear. Sample: blood. This receptor was identified in a man aged 50 or older with Graves' ophthalmopathy. CDR3 in DNA: TGTGCCAGCAGCCCGGGCCCCGGTGGCGAGCAGTTCTTC. It is translated as CASSPGPGGEQFF.